This T cell receptor beta chain is from a study of blood T cell repertoires in COVID-19. Measured with immunoSEQ multiplex PCR; TCRdb has only the in-frame clones, and not every one. The data contain about 6,100 clones, about 93% of them singletons. This clone was seen only a few times. Per the germline V gene, CDR1 is SGHNT and CDR2 is YYREEE (reference sequence). The CDR3 covers 14 residues. V shed 6 bases and J 2 bases; nucleotides not matched to a gene: 5. The TCR sequence derives from a human donor in a cohort sampled during active COVID-19. The rearrangement links TRBV5-4 to TRBJ2-7; the match to TRBD2 covers 10 bases. Sequencing was performed on peripheral blood. CDR3 in DNA: TGTGCCAGCAAGTTAGCGGGAGGTGCCTACGAGCAGTACTTC. It yields the protein CASKLAGGAYEQYF.